This T cell receptor beta chain was obtained from a study of vaccination effects on CD4 cells after COVID-19. Study-wide results and limits: Late post-vaccination samples showed marked contraction of infection- and vaccine-induced clones. Early timepoints after infection were absent, and convalescent patients were few in the study.

A word on this clone: As yet, its antigen is unknown.

J lost 5 bases, V lost 1 base, and 5 bases had no gene match. There are 14 residues in the CDR3. CDR1 is LNHDA and CDR2 is SQIVND in the germline V gene (reference sequence). Prior to sequencing, the ViraFEST assay stimulated PBMC with viral peptide pools, which expanded the antigen-specific CD4+ T cells. Between days 9 and 11 of culture, CD4+ T cells were separated out. Recipients of the vaccine had no prior SARS-CoV-2 infection and negative nucleocapsid antibodies. Days 3 and 7 were when half the medium was replaced with IL-2 medium. TCRdb's copy holds only in-frame clones and misses some; the assay was immunoSEQ multiplex PCR. The table records 20,000 to 25,000 clones, around 76% of them present only once.

The clonotype originates from a human donor who received a COVID-19 vaccine. Specimen: CD4+ T cells from PBMCs cultured with HCoV-NL63 spike peptides, collected before COVID-19 vaccination. The rearrangement links TRBV19 to TRBJ2-7; 7 nucleotides match TRBD1. In DNA form, the CDR3 reads TGTGCCAGTAGTATAGGCAGGGGGTTCAACGAGCAGTACTTC. Translation gives CASSIGRGFNEQYF.